One and the same sample provided the 11 T cell receptor beta chains below, sequenced in a study of blood T cell repertoires in COVID-19. Sequencing was performed with immunoSEQ multiplex PCR; in TCRdb, only in-frame clones are kept and a portion is missing. The sample carries around 95,000 clones, almost 90% recorded once. The sample was peripheral blood. The receptors originated from a human donor in a cohort sampled during active COVID-19.

The gene calls are TRBV7-9 and TRBJ2-7; 14 bases fit TRBD2. V gave up 4 bases and J gave up 6 bases; unmatched junction bases: 14. The CDR3 length is 18 residues. Germline loops: CDR1 SEHNR, CDR2 FQNEAQ (reference sequence). DNA of the CDR3: TGTGCCAGCAGCTGGGGGACTAGCGGGAGAGCCGCGGGGTTCGAGCAGTACTTC. It codes for CASSWGTSGRAAGFEQYF.

This clone was counted a few times. The chain has TRBV2 and TRBJ2-2; TRBD1 might be the D (6 bases). Trimming removed 6 bases from V and 5 bases from J, with 10 bases in between. This CDR3 has 13 residues. Germline assignment: CDR1 SNHLY and CDR2 FYNNEI. The CDR3 spells CASRYGQTGELFF. As DNA, the CDR3 is TGTGCCAGCAGATATGGACAGACCGGGGAGCTGTTTTTT.

This chain joins TRBV7-9 and TRBJ2-7; TRBD2 matches 11 bases. The junction had 0 bases not matched to a gene; V was cut back by 2 bases and J by 3 bases. This CDR3 spans 14 amino acids. Germline V lookup: CDR1 SEHNR, CDR2 FQNEAQ (reference sequence). DNA of the CDR3: TGTGCCAGCAGCTTAACTAGCGGGAGCTACGAGCAGTACTTC. Amino acid sequence: CASSLTSGSYEQYF.

This clone came up a few times. The CDR3 DNA reads TGTGCCAGCAGCGTAGCTACGGCTAGGGGCACCGGGGAGCTGTTTTTT. Its protein is CASSVATARGTGELFF. The V gene is TRBV9, the J gene TRBJ2-2; tentative D call: TRBD1 (5 bases). The CDR3 is made up of 16 amino acids. Looked up from germline, CDR1 is SGDLS and CDR2 is YYNGEE. Between the trimmed V and J ends, which lost 0 bases and 4 bases, there was a span of 13 bases.

The rearrangement joins TRBV19 to TRBJ1-3, with D uncertain. This CDR3 is built from 14 residues. Germline V gives CDR1 LNHDA, CDR2 SQIVND (reference sequence). The germline V and J ends were trimmed by 5 bases and 0 bases, with 8 bases remaining between them. CDR3 amino acids: CASSQESSGNTIYF. The CDR3 DNA follows: TGTGCCAGTAGTCAAGAGAGCTCTGGAAACACCATATATTTT.

The rearrangement joins TRBV28 to TRBJ1-5; a possible D gene is TRBD1 (6 bases). The CDR3 has 12 amino acids. Trimming took 5 bases from V and 9 from J, leaving 11 bases between them. From germline, CDR1 is MDHEN and CDR2 SYDVKM. The CDR3 DNA reads TGTGCCAGCAGTCCGATAGGGGGGCCCCAGCATTTT. This gives the protein CASSPIGGPQHF.

The chain combines TRBV4-1 with TRBJ2-3; D remains unclear. V lost 0 bases and J 1 base, leaving 14 bases between the germline ends. The germline gives CDR1 MGHRA, CDR2 YSYEKL. This CDR3 comprises 17 residues. Here the CDR3 reads CASSQDGSGGGTDTQYF. The CDR3 nucleotides are TGCGCCAGCAGCCAAGATGGTAGTGGCGGAGGCACAGATACGCAGTATTTT.

The chain uses TRBV7-2 and TRBJ2-5; the D gene is possibly TRBD2 (5 bases). This CDR3 region has 13 residues. Trimming stripped 6 bases from V and 5 bases from J, with 13 bases between. Germline values: CDR1 SGHTA, CDR2 FQGNSA. In DNA, the CDR3 is TGTGCCAGCAGACGAGGACTGGCGGAGACCCAGTACTTC. As protein: CASRRGLAETQYF.

The V call is TRBV28, the J call TRBJ2-7, with unresolved D. Per germline, CDR1 MDHEN and CDR2 SYDVKM. The length of the CDR3 is 15 residues. The V end lost 1 base, the J end lost 0 bases, and 10 bases lay between the germline ends. This chain's CDR3 is CASSLYGAGSYEQYF. The CDR3, as DNA: TGTGCCAGCAGTTTATACGGAGCCGGCTCCTACGAGCAGTACTTC.

This rearrangement joins TRBV5-1 to TRBJ2-6; D perhaps matches TRBD1 (6 bases). From germline, CDR1 is SGHRS and CDR2 YFSETQ. The CDR3 covers 20 residues. V was cut by 1 base and J by 1 base, with 21 bases left in between. This CDR3 reads CASSLKSPNRVGSGANVLTF. CDR3 sequence (DNA): TGCGCCAGCAGCTTGAAATCCCCTAACAGGGTTGGGTCTGGGGCCAACGTCCTGACTTTC.

V is TRBV5-1 and J is TRBJ1-1; unclear D gene. Germline V lookup: CDR1 SGHRS, CDR2 YFSETQ. V dropped 0 bases and J dropped 5 bases, with 14 bases sitting between them. The CDR3 loop spans 15 amino acids. The CDR3 sequence is CASSLEGGFLTEAFF. The DNA of the CDR3 is TGCGCCAGCAGCTTGGAGGGAGGGTTTTTAACTGAAGCTTTCTTT.